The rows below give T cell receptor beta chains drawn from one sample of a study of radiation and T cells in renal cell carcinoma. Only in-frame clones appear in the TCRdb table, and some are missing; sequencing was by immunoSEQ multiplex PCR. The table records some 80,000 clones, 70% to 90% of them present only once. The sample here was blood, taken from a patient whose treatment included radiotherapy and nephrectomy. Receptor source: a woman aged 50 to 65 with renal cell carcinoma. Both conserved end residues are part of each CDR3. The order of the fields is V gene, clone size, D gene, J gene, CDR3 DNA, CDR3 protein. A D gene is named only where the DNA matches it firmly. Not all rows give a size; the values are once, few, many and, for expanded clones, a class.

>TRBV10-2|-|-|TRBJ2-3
TGCGCCAGCAGTGAGTCTGCGGGGATCACTGTGGATACGCAGTATTTT
CASSESAGITVDTQYF
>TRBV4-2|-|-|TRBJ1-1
TGTGCCAGCAGCCAAGAAGAGGGGAGTATGACTGAAGCTTTCTTT
CASSQEEGSMTEAFF
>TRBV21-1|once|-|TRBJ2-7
TGTGCCAGCAGCCCCCTAGCGGGGTTTTTTATGTACGAGCAGTACTTC
CASSPLAGFFMYEQYF
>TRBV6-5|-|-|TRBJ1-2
TGTGCCAGCAGTTACAGGAACTATGGCTACACCTTC
CASSYRNYGYTF
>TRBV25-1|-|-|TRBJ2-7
TGTGCCAGCAGTCCAAGAGGGGTCGTGGGGGCTGGGAACGAGCAGTACTTC
CASSPRGVVGAGNEQYF
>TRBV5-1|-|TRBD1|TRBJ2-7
TGCGCCAGCAGCCTGGGACAGGGGGGCGAGCAGTACTTC
CASSLGQGGEQYF
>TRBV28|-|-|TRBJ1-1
TGTGCCAGCAGCGTAACCAGGGAGGCTTTCTTT
CASSVTREAFF
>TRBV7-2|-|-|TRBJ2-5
TGTGCCAGCAGCTCCCACGGGACCCAACAAGAGACCCAGTACTTC
CASSSHGTQQETQYF
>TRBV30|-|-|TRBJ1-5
TGTGCCTGGAGGGCTGGTAATCAGCCCCAGCATTTT
CAWRAGNQPQHF
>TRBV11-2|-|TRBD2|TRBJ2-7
TGTGCCAGCAGCCGGACTAGCGGGAACTCCTACGAGCAGTACTTC
CASSRTSGNSYEQYF
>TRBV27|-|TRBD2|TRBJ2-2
TGTGCCAGCAGCCGCGGGGGTCGAAGAATGACCGGGGAGCTGTTTTTT
CASSRGGRRMTGELFF
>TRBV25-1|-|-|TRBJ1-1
TGTGCCAGCAGTGGGGTCAATATGAACACTGAAGCTTTCTTT
CASSGVNMNTEAFF
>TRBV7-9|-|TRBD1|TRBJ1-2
TGTGCCAGCACCCTGGGACAGGCGGACTATGGCTACACCTTC
CASTLGQADYGYTF
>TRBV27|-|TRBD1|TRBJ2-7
TGTGCCAGCAGTTTATCTTTTCCGGGACAGTTTTACGAGCAGTACTTC
CASSLSFPGQFYEQYF
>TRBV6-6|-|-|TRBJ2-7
TGTGCCAGCAGTTCTACATCGGAGCAGTACTTC
CASSSTSEQYF
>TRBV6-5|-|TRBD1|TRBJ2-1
TGTGCCAGCAGTGGGACAGGGGACCCTTACAATGAGCAGTTCTTC
CASSGTGDPYNEQFF
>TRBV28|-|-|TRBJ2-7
TGTGCCAGCAGTTTACGTGGCTACGAGCAGTACTTC
CASSLRGYEQYF
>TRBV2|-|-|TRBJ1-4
TGTGCCAGCAGTGAATCTCGGCAGGTGGCAGCTAATGAAAAACTGTTTTTT
CASSESRQVAANEKLFF
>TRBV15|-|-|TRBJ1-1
TGTGCCACCAGCAGAGATCTTGTGGTGAACACTGAAGCTTTCTTT
CATSRDLVVNTEAFF
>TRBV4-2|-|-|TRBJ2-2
TGTGCCAGCAGCCAAGAAGCCAGACACTCGAACACCGGGGAGCTGTTTTTT
CASSQEARHSNTGELFF
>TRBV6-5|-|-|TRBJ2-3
TGTGCCAGCACTGGGGGTTCTAGCACAGATACGCAGTATTTT
CASTGGSSTDTQYF
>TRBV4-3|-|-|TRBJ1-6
TGCGCCAGCAGCTGGGGAGGGTCGTATAATTCACCCCTCCACTTT
CASSWGGSYNSPLHF
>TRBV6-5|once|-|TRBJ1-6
TGTGCCGCAAAGCCTAGGACCTTCTATAATTCACCCCTCCACTTT
CAAKPRTFYNSPLHF
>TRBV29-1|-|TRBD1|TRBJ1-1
TGCAGCGTTGGGTGGACAGGGGGAACTGAAGCTTTCTTT
CSVGWTGGTEAFF
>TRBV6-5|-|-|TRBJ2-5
TGTGCCAGCAGCCCGGTCCGGGGTCCCACAGAGACCCAGTACTTC
CASSPVRGPTETQYF
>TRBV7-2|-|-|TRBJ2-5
TGTGCCAGCAGCTCCAGGACAGAAGAGACCCAGTACTTC
CASSSRTEETQYF